Listed here are 11 T cell receptor beta chains from one sample, sequenced in a study of human T cells and chemical hapten exposure (dated by TCRdb to the early 2020s). What this sample's time point label stands for: pre-sensitization, week 0. The sample's treatment or condition, from its label and the paper: therapeutic diphenylcyclopropenone sensitization with weekly scalp DPC. Library creation used RACE. The sequencer listed for this sample is NextSeq 500. TCRdb ran its own pipeline on the public reads, namely fastp trimming at Q25 and MiXCR clone calling, and kept in-frame beta chains. CDR3 protein duplicates are merged, each entry listing the most common genes and DNA. The table for this sample lists over 300,000 distinct CDR3 sequences; around 5.5% of them were counted only once. Approximately 2.4% of the sample is taken by the ten largest. This specimen consisted of whole blood, obtained in connection with sensitization to the hapten diphenylcyclopropenone (DPC). The receptors stem from a woman between 50 and 59 years old with alopecia areata. Some clones in this sample may be carry-over from other donors' samples.

The chain has TRBV24-1 and TRBJ2-1; 9 bases map to TRBD2. The CDR3 is 16 amino acids. With 9 bases clipped from V and 8 bases from J, the junction kept 16 bases outside the gene matches. CDR1 is KGHDR and CDR2 is SFDVKD in the germline V gene. CDR3 nucleotide sequence: TGTGCCACCGCCGGAGGTAGCGGGAGACGGGTCGATGAGCAGTTCTTC. This gives the protein CATAGGSGRRVDEQFF.

This clonotype has ten or more counts. The CDR3 here is CASSPQRSNTGELFF. CDR3 nucleotides: TGTGCCAGCAGCCCTCAGCGGTCGAACACCGGGGAGCTGTTTTTT. The genes are TRBV12-3 or TRBV12-4 and TRBJ2-2; TRBD2 is a possible D gene (5 bases). The CDR3 runs 15 residues. The ends were cut back, 6 bases at V and 0 bases at J, with 11 bases in the middle.

This clonotype was seen at least ten times. The chain couples TRBV5-1 to TRBJ2-7; TRBD2 is a possible D gene (6 bases). Germline CDR1 SGHRS, CDR2 YFSETQ. V was trimmed by 3 bases and J by 2 bases, leaving 15 bases between them. The CDR3 totals 15 residues. The CDR3 DNA is TGCGCCAGCAGCTCGGACGGGCGGGGTCCCTACGAGCAGTACTTC. Protein: CASSSDGRGPYEQYF.

The chain couples TRBV28 to TRBJ1-1; weak D call: TRBD1 (5 bases). The CDR3 covers 14 residues. The V and J ends lost 5 bases and 0 bases respectively, with 10 bases between them. Germline assignment: CDR1 MDHEN and CDR2 SYDVKM. The CDR3 DNA is TGTGCCAGCAGTCTTCTCAGGGTGAACACTGAAGCTTTCTTT. Its protein is CASSLLRVNTEAFF.

This chain links TRBV6-5 with TRBJ1-5; the match to TRBD1 covers 9 bases. V was clipped by 6 bases and J by 1 base; unmatched bases: 10. Germline V gene lookup returns CDR1 MNHEY and CDR2 SVGAGI. The CDR3 runs to 17 residues. In DNA form, the CDR3 reads TGTGCCAGCAGGGGAGGACAGGGGACCGGGAGCAATCAGCCCCAGCATTTT. Protein product: CASRGGQGTGSNQPQHF.

This clonotype has ten or more counts. The rearrangement links TRBV7-3 to TRBJ1-1, with 8 positions matching TRBD1. The ends lost 4 bases at V and 5 bases at J; junction bases unmatched: 3. Germline values: CDR1 SGHTA, CDR2 FQGTGA. This CDR3 has 13 amino acids. The CDR3: CASSWNRGTEAFF. The CDR3 nucleotides read TGTGCCAGCAGCTGGAACAGGGGGACTGAAGCTTTCTTT.

This rearrangement joins TRBV20-1 to TRBJ2-3; tentatively, D is TRBD2 (5 bases). V was shortened by 5 bases and J by 4 bases, with 7 bases between the two germline ends. This CDR3 is built from 11 residues. The germline V gene has CDR1 DFQATT and CDR2 SNEGSKA (reference sequence). Here the CDR3 DNA reads TGCAGTGCTTGGCGGGCAGATACGCAGTATTTT. Translated, it gives CSAWRADTQYF.

This clonotype has just a few counts. J is TRBJ2-4 and V is TRBV24-1, with 16 bases lining up with TRBD2. Looked up from germline, CDR1 is KGHDR and CDR2 is SFDVKD. V dropped 8 bases and J dropped 1; count of bases not matched to a gene: 4. The CDR3 runs to 17 residues. CDR3 sequence reads: CATIGTSGRAAKNIQYF. In DNA, the CDR3 is TGTGCCACCATCGGGACTAGCGGGAGGGCTGCCAAAAACATTCAGTACTTC.

This clonotype appeared many times. This chain joins TRBV5-6 and TRBJ2-1; D gene unclear. CDR3 length: 14 amino acids. V lost 2 bases and J 7 bases, leaving 13 bases between the germline ends. Germline V gene data show CDR1 as SGHDT and CDR2 as YYEEEE. The CDR3 DNA reads as TGTGCCAGCAGCTTCGGCAGACCGATTAATGAGCAGTTCTTC. Translation: CASSFGRPINEQFF.

This clonotype was seen a handful of times. This chain joins TRBV28 and TRBJ2-7; D uncertain. Germline V lookup: CDR1 MDHEN, CDR2 SYDVKM. The CDR3 length is 12 residues. The germline V and J ends were trimmed by 10 bases and 2 bases, with 12 bases remaining between them. The CDR3 loop is CATDGPAYEQYF. Written as DNA, the CDR3 is TGTGCCACGGACGGGCCCGCCTACGAGCAGTACTTC.

CDR3 region: CASSLVPPPQYF. The CDR3 DNA is TGTGCCAGCAGCTTAGTACCTCCTCCCCAGTACTTC. This chain links TRBV7-2 with TRBJ2-5; D unresolved. The germline V and J ends were trimmed by 1 base and 9 bases, with 9 bases remaining between them. CDR1 is SGHTA, CDR2 FQGNSA, per germline. This CDR3 is 12 amino acids long.